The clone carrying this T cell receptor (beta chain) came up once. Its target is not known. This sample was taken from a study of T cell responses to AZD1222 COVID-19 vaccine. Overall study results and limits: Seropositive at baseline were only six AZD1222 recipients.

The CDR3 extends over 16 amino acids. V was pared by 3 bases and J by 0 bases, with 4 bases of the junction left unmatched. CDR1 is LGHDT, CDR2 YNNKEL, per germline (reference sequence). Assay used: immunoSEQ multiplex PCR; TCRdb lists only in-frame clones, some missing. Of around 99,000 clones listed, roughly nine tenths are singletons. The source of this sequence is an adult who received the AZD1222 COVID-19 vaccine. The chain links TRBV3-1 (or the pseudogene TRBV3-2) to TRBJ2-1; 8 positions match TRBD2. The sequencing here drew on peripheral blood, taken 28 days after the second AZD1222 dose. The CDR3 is CASSHLSGSSYNEQFF. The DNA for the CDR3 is TGTGCCAGCAGCCACCTGAGCGGGAGCTCCTACAATGAGCAGTTCTTC.